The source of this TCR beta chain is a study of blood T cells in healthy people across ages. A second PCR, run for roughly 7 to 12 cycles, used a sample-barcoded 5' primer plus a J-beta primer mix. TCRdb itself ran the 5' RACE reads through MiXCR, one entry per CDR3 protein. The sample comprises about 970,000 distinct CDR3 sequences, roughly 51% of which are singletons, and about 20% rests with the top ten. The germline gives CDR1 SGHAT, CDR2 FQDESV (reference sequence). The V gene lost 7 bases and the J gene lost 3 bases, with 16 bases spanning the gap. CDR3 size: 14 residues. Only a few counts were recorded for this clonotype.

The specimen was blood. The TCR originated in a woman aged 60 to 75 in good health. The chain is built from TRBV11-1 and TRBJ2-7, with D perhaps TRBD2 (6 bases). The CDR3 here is CASTIFSGDYEQYF. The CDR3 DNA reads TGTGCCAGCACCATTTTTAGCGGAGACTACGAGCAGTACTTC. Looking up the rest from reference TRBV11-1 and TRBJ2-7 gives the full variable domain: EAEVAQSPRYKITEKSQAVAFWCDPISGHATLYWYRQILGQGPELLVQFQDESVVDDSQLPKDRFSAERLKGVDSTLKIQPAELGDSAMYLCASTIFSGDYEQYFGPGTRLTVT.